The TCR beta chain under discussion was sequenced for a study of T cell responses to AZD1222 COVID-19 vaccine. The overall study: Pooled samples include second doses given at about 4 or 12 weeks. Study findings and constraints: No repertoire was sampled before or during the peak T cell response, only after it. Females made up more of the donors, who were largely white British, and clonal diversity may have come out too low.

Comment on this clone: Its specificity is unknown.

Profiling relied on immunoSEQ multiplex PCR, and the TCRdb table lists in-frame clones only, not all of them. The sample includes 75,000 to 90,000 clones, more than 70% of them seen just once. V was trimmed by 0 bases and J by 5 bases, leaving 20 bases between them. Germline assignment: CDR1 SQVTM and CDR2 ANQGSEA. This CDR3 contains 17 residues. The specimen comprised peripheral blood, sampled on day 0 of AZD1222 vaccination. This TCR came from an adult in good health. The chain couples TRBV29-1 to TRBJ2-1; D possibly corresponds to TRBD2 (7 bases). This chain's CDR3 is CSVEETRGLAVNNEQFF. CDR3 DNA: TGCAGCGTTGAAGAAACTCGGGGGCTAGCGGTTAACAATGAGCAGTTCTTC.